This record covers a single TCR beta chain. What it recognizes is unknown. Each TCR beta library was made by quantitative 5'-RACE that incorporated molecular barcodes. TCRdb re-called the 5' RACE reads with MiXCR, one entry per CDR3 protein. Of a few hundred thousand distinct CDR3 sequences listed, roughly 17% are singletons. This sample is drawn from a study of CD8 T cells in ankylosing spondylitis. Findings of the study overall: As reported, disease-linked clones showed significant enrichment in matched ankylosing spondylitis synovial fluid. The study identified a TCR beta motif of 7 or 8 highly homologous variants that appeared characteristic of ankylosing spondylitis blood. Earlier reports found some motif variants in synovial fluid and blood in reactive arthritis.

The TCR sequence derives from a male donor with ankylosing spondylitis. The sample was blood, either unsorted or a sorted T cell fraction (not recorded which).

CDR3 amino acids: CAISESKGDTQYF. In DNA form, the CDR3 reads TGTGCCATCAGTGAGTCGAAGGGAGATACGCAGTATTTT. The rearrangement links TRBV10-3 to TRBJ2-3, with D hard to call. Per the germline V gene, CDR1 is ENHRY and CDR2 is SYGVKD. The CDR3 length is 13 residues. The V end lost 0 bases, the J end lost 5 bases, and 6 bases lay between the germline ends.